This T cell receptor beta chain derives from a study of T-cell reconstitution after alpha-beta-depleted transplantation in children. The germline V and J ends were trimmed by 5 bases and 3 bases, with 5 bases remaining between them. Germline V gene sequence: CDR1 GTSNPN, CDR2 SVGIG (reference sequence). This CDR3 region has 10 residues. The authors prepared the TCRbeta library with unique molecular identifiers. A single record per CDR3 protein comes from TCRdb applying MiXCR to the PCR reads. The sample holds around 93,000 distinct CDR3 sequences, approximately 9.2% seen once. This clonotype has ten or more counts.

V is TRBV30 and J is TRBJ2-7, with D hard to call. The sequenced sample was PBMCs from the stem cell graft donor, obtained from the stem cell graft. This sequence was found in a human donor who donated a stem cell graft to a child with congenital amegakaryocytic thrombocytopenia. In DNA, the CDR3 is TGTGCCTGGGGCCGCTACGAGCAGTACTTC. This gives the protein CAWGRYEQYF.